This TCR beta chain was recorded in a study of blood T cell repertoires in COVID-19. Study-wide background: In each case, the material was cDNA or gDNA derived from T cells, B-cell-depleted T cells, or PBMCs.

Assay: immunoSEQ multiplex PCR; the TCRdb copy retains only in-frame clones and omits some. Of around 160,000 clones in the sample, roughly 90% are singletons; the top ten hold about 2.8%. The CDR3 extends over 17 amino acids. J lost 0 bases, V lost 3 bases, and 11 bases had no gene match. The sample comprised peripheral blood. The rearrangement joins TRBV23-1 to TRBJ2-7; TRBD1 aligns across 7 bases. TRBV23-1 falls under the ORF class, with uncertain function. This TCR came from a man aged 60 to 69 with acute or convalescent COVID-19. CDR3: CASSQAQTGSGSYEQYF. CDR3 DNA sequence: TGCGCCAGCAGTCAGGCTCAGACAGGGTCGGGCTCCTACGAGCAGTACTTC.